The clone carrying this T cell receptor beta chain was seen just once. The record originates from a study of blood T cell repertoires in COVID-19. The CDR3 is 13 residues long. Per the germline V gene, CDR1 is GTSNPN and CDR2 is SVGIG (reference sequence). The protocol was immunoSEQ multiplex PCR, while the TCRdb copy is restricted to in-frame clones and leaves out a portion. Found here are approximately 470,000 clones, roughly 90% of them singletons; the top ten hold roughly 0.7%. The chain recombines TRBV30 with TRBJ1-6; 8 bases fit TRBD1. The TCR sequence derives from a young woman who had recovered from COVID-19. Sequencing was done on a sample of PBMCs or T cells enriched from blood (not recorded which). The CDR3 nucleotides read TGTGCTCATCAGGGGGCGGATAATTCACCCCTCCACTTT. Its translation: CAHQGADNSPLHF.